This T cell receptor (beta chain) was recovered during a study of response to subunit inactivated influenza vaccine. Germline V lookup: CDR1 DFQATT, CDR2 SNEGSKA (reference sequence). The CDR3 loop spans 13 amino acids. V gave up 3 bases and J gave up 5 bases; unmatched junction bases: 5. TCRdb used MiXCR to reprocess the RT-PCR reads, holding one entry per CDR3 protein. The sample holds approximately 680,000 distinct CDR3 sequences, around a sixth seen once. The specimen was PBMCs from blood, collected about 13 days after vaccination. This sequence was found in a man aged 45 to 65 who received an inactivated influenza vaccine. The chain couples TRBV20-1 to TRBJ2-5; 8 bases map to TRBD2. The DNA of the CDR3 is TGCAGTGCTAGGGGGGGACTAGACGAGACCCAGTACTTC. The encoded protein is CSARGGLDETQYF.